These T cell receptor beta chains were read from a single sample in a study of blood T cell repertoires in COVID-19. Some clones are missing from TCRdb's copy, which holds only in-frame ones; the method was immunoSEQ multiplex PCR. The sample holds about 310,000 clones, around 91% seen once. The sample comprised PBMCs or T cells enriched from blood (not recorded which). The receptor source for this set is a woman aged 40 to 49 who had recovered from COVID-19. Each CDR3 is given with its conserved first and last residue. The order of the fields is clone size, J gene, V gene, D gene, CDR3 DNA, CDR3 protein. A D gene is named only where the DNA matches it firmly. Rows may omit the clone size; those that give it use once, few, many or a size class.

>few|TRBJ1-6|TRBV9|TRBD1
TGTGCCAGCAGCGTAGCGACAGGGAATTCACCCCTCCACTTT
CASSVATGNSPLHF
>few|TRBJ1-2|TRBV3-1/TRBV3-2|NA
TGTGCCAGCAGCCCCTATACGGGACTCGGAGTCGATGGCTACACCTTC
CASSPYTGLGVDGYTF
>NA|TRBJ1-5|TRBV18|NA
TGTGCCAGCTCGGGTGGCGCAGGTAATCAGCCCCAGCATTTT
CASSGGAGNQPQHF
>NA|TRBJ1-4|TRBV30|NA
TGTGCCTGGAGTACCTCACTGATTTCAACTAATGAAAAACTGTTTTTT
CAWSTSLISTNEKLFF
>NA|TRBJ1-1|TRBV7-2|TRBD1
TGTGCCAGCAGCTTAGTTACAGGGGCCCCGAACACTGAAGCTTTCTTT
CASSLVTGAPNTEAFF
>NA|TRBJ1-5|TRBV7-2|NA
TGTGCCAGCAGCCGGGGGGGCGGCAATCAGCCCCAGCATTTT
CASSRGGGNQPQHF
>NA|TRBJ2-7|TRBV19|TRBD1
TGTGCCAGTACCGGACAGGGGAGGTACGAGCAGTACTTC
CASTGQGRYEQYF
>NA|TRBJ2-5|TRBV3-1/TRBV3-2|NA
TGTGCCAGCAGCCGGTGGCCCACGGGGCAAGAGACCCAGTACTTC
CASSRWPTGQETQYF
>NA|TRBJ2-5|TRBV19|TRBD1
TGTGCCAGTAGTATAGGGGCAGGGGGACAAGAGACCCAGTACTTC
CASSIGAGGQETQYF
>NA|TRBJ2-6|TRBV19|NA
TGTGCCAGTTCCACGTCGGGAGTCACTGGGGCCAACGTCCTGACTTTC
CASSTSGVTGANVLTF
>NA|TRBJ1-4|TRBV5-4|NA
TGTGCCAGCAGCTTGGGACAGGCGGATGAAAAACTGTTTTTT
CASSLGQADEKLFF
>NA|TRBJ2-4|TRBV28|TRBD1
TGTGCCAGCAGTCGCCGGACAGGGGTGGCCAAAAACATTCAGTACTTC
CASSRRTGVAKNIQYF
>NA|TRBJ2-1|TRBV6-4|NA
TGTGCCAGCAGCCCACTAGCCCTACCAGCGGATGAGCAGTTCTTC
CASSPLALPADEQFF
>once|TRBJ1-2|TRBV29-1|NA
TGCAGCGTTGAAGATGGCAGCTATGGCTACACCTTC
CSVEDGSYGYTF
>NA|TRBJ2-1|TRBV28|TRBD2
TGTGCCAGCAGCCACCGAGGACTAGCGGGAAACAATGAGCAGTTCTTC
CASSHRGLAGNNEQFF
>few|TRBJ1-1|TRBV5-1|TRBD1
TGCGCCAGCAGCTTGGAATGGGGACAGGGGGCCCGTAGTTACATGAACACTGAAGCTTTCTTT
CASSLEWGQGARSYMNTEAFF
>NA|TRBJ2-7|TRBV6-2/TRBV6-3|TRBD1
TGTGCCAGCAGTTACTCTTCCGGGACAGGGGGCGAGCAGTACTTC
CASSYSSGTGGEQYF
>NA|TRBJ1-5|TRBV15|NA
TGTGCCACCAGCAGAGATCATGGAGCTCCTCGGCCCCAGCATTTT
CATSRDHGAPRPQHF
>NA|TRBJ1-5|TRBV5-4|NA
TGTGCCAGCAGCCTAGAGCAGCCCCAGCATTTT
CASSLEQPQHF
>NA|TRBJ1-5|TRBV28|NA
TGTGCCAGCAGTTTTCGGACAGAGTATCAGCCCCAGCATTTT
CASSFRTEYQPQHF
>NA|TRBJ2-2|TRBV29-1|NA
TGCAGCGCCTCGGGAGGACAGGGAAAGAACACCGGGGAGCTGTTTTTT
CSASGGQGKNTGELFF
>NA|TRBJ1-5|TRBV2|NA
TGTGCCAGCACTACGACAGGTCAGCCCCAGCATTTT
CASTTTGQPQHF
>NA|TRBJ1-2|TRBV28|TRBD1
TGTGCCAGCTACCAGGGGGCCTTCAACTATGGCTACACCTTC
CASYQGAFNYGYTF